This TCR beta chain was captured by sequencing in a study of response to subunit inactivated influenza vaccine. Whole-study results and caveats: Authors suggested each seasonal influenza vaccination recruits few new T cells.

TCRdb processed the RT-PCR reads anew with MiXCR; each CDR3 protein has one entry. Among about 500,000 distinct CDR3 sequences listed, approximately 15% were seen once. About this clonotype: Its antigen is not identified.

This TCR came from a man between 50 and 70 years old who received an inactivated influenza vaccine. The sequences come from CD4+ T cells sorted from PBMCs, collected less than 30 months after vaccination.

In DNA, the CDR3 is TGCGCCAGCAGCCCGCCTGGGACAGGGGATGCAGATACGCAGTATTTT. Its translation: CASSPPGTGDADTQYF. The genes are TRBV5-1 and TRBJ2-3, with 10 bases lining up with TRBD1. The CDR3 is made up of 16 amino acids. Germline V CDR1 and CDR2: SGHRS, YFSETQ. Unmatched junction bases numbered 9, after V lost 4 bases and J lost 4 bases.